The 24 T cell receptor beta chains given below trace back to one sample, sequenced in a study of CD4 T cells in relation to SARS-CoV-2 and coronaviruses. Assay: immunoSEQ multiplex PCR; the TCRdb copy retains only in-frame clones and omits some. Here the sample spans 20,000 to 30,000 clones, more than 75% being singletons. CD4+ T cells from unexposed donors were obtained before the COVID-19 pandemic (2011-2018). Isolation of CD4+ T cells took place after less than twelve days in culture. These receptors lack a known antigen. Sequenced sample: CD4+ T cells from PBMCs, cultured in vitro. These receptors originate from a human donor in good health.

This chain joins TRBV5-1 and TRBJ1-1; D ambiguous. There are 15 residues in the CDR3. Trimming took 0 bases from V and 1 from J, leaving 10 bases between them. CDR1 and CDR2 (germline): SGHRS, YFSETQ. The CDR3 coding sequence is TGCGCCAGCAGCTTGGGGGTTACTCCGAACACTGAAGCTTTCTTT. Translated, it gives CASSLGVTPNTEAFF.

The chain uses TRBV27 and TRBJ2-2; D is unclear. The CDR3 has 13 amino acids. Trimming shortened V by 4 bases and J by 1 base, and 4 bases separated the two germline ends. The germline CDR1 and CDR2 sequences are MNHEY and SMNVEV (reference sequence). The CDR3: CASSWWNTGELFF. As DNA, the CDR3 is TGTGCCAGCAGTTGGTGGAACACCGGGGAGCTGTTTTTT.

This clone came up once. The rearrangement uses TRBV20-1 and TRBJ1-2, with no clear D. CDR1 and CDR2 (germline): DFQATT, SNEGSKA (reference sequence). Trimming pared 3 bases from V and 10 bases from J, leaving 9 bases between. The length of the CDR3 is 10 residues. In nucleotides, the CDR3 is TGCAGTGCTAGCGGGAGTTCCTACACCTTC. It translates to CSASGSSYTF.

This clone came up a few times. CDR3 in amino acids: CASSELAGASNEQFF. The DNA of the CDR3 is TGTGCCAGCAGTGAATTAGCGGGAGCATCGAATGAGCAGTTCTTC. The rearrangement joins TRBV6-4 to TRBJ2-1; 9 bases agree with TRBD2. Trimming cost V 3 bases and J 7 bases; bases outside gene matches: 7. The CDR3 has 15 residues. CDR1 is MRHNA, CDR2 SNTAGT, per germline.

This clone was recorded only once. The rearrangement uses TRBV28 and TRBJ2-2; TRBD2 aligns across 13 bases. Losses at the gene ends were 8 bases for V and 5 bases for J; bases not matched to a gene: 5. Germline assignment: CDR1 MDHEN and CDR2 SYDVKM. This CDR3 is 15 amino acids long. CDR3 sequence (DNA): TGTGCCAGCGGACGGACTAGCGGGAGAACCGGGGAGCTGTTTTTT. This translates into CASGRTSGRTGELFF.

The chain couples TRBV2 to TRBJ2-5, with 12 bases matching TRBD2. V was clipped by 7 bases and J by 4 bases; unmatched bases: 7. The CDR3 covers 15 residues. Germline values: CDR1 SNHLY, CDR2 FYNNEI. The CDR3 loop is CASTQMGLAGETQYF. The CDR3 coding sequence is TGTGCCAGCACCCAAATGGGACTAGCGGGAGAGACCCAGTACTTC.

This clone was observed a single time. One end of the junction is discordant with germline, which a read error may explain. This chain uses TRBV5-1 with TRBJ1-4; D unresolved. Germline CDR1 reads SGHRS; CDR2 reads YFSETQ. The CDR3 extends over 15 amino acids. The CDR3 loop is CASSSDLHWWRLCVF. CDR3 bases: TGCGCCAGCAGCTCAGACCTACATTGGTGGAGGCTGTGCGTTTTT.

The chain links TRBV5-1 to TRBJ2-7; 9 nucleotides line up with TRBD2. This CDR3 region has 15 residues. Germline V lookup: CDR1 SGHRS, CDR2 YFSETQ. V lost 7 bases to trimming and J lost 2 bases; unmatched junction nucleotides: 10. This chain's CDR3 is CASGLSSGATYEQYF. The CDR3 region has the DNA TGCGCCAGCGGACTTTCTAGCGGGGCTACCTACGAGCAGTACTTC.

The CDR3 DNA sequence: TGTGCCAGCAGCCGAGGGACCTACGAGCAGTACTTC. Protein: CASSRGTYEQYF. This rearrangement joins TRBV5-6 to TRBJ2-7, with D possibly being TRBD2 (5 bases). This CDR3 is built from 12 residues. Per the germline V gene, CDR1 is SGHDT and CDR2 is YYEEEE. The V end lost 4 bases, the J end lost 2 bases, and 7 bases lay between the germline ends.

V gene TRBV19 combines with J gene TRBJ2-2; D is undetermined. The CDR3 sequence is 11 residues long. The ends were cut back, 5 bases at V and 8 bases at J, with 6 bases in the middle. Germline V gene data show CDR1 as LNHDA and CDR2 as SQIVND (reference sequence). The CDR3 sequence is CASSRAGELFF. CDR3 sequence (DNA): TGTGCCAGTAGTCGGGCTGGGGAGCTGTTTTTT.

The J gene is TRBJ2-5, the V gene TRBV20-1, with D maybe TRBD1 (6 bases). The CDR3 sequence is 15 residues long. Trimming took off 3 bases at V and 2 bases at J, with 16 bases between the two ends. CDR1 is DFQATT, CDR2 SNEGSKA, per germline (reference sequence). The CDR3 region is CSASVLGARQETQYF. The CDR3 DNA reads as TGCAGTGCTAGTGTCCTGGGGGCTAGACAAGAGACCCAGTACTTC.

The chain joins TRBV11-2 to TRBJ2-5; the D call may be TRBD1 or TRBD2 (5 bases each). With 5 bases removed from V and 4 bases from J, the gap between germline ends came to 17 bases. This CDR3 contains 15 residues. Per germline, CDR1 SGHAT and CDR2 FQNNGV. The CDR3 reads CASSNTRGSLETQYF. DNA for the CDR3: TGTGCCAGCAGCAATACGAGGGGCTCACTAGAGACCCAGTACTTC.

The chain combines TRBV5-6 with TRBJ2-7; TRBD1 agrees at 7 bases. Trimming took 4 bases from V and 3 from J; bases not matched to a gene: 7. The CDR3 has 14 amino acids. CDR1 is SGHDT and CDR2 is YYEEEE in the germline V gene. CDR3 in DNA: TGTGCCAGCAGCGCCGGGACAGCCTTCTACGAGCAGTACTTC. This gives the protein CASSAGTAFYEQYF.

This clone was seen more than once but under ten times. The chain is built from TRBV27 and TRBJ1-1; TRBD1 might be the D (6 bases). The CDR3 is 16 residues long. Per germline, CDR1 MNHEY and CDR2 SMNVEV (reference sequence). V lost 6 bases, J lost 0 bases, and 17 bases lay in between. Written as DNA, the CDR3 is TGTGCCAGCAGCCGAACGGGGGCACCACTGAACACTGAAGCTTTCTTT. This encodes CASSRTGAPLNTEAFF.

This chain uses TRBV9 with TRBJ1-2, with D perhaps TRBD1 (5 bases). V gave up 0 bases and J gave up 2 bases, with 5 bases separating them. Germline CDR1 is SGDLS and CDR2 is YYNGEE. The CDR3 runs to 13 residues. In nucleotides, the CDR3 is TGTGCCAGCAGCGTAGACAGGAACTATGGCTACACCTTC. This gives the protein CASSVDRNYGYTF.

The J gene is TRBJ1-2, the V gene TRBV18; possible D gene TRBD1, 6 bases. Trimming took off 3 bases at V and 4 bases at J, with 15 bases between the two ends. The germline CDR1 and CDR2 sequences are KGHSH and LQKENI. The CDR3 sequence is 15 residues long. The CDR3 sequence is CASSPITGMSYGYTF. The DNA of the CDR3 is TGTGCCAGCTCACCGATCACAGGGATGTCCTATGGCTACACCTTC. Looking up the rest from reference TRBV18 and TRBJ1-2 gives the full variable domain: NAGVMQNPRHLVRRRGQEARLRCSPMKGHSHVYWYRQLPEEGLKFMVYLQKENIIDESGMPKERFSAEFPKEGPSILRIQQVVRGDSAAYFCASSPITGMSYGYTFGSGTRLTVV.

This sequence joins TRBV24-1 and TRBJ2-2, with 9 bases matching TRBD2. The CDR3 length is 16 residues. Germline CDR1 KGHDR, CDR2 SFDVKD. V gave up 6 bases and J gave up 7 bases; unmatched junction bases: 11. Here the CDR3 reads CATSRTAGGPDGELFF. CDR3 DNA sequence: TGTGCCACCAGTCGTACTGCGGGAGGGCCGGACGGGGAGCTGTTTTTT.

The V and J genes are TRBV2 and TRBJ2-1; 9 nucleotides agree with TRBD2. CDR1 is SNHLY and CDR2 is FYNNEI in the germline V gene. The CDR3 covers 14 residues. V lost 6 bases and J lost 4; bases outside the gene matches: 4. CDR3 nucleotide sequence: TGTGCCAGCAGGGGACTAGCAGGGTACAATGAGCAGTTCTTC. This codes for CASRGLAGYNEQFF.

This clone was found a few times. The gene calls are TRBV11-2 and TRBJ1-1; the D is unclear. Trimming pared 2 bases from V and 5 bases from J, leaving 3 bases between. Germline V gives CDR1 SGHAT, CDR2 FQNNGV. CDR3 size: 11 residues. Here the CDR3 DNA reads TGTGCCAGCAGCTTACGTACTGAAGCTTTCTTT. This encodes CASSLRTEAFF.

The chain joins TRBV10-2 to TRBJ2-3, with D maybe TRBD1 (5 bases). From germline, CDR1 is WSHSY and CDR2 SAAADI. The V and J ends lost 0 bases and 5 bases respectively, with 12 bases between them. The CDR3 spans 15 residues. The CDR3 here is CASSESKGPGDTQYF. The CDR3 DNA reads TGCGCCAGCAGTGAGTCGAAGGGGCCGGGAGATACGCAGTATTTT.

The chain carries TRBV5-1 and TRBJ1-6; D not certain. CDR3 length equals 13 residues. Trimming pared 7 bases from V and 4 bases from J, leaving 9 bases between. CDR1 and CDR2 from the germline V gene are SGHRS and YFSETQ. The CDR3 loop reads CASRESYNSPLHF. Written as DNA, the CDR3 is TGCGCCAGCCGGGAATCATATAATTCACCCCTCCACTTT.

The CDR3 here is CASSEREGELFF. The DNA for the CDR3 is TGTGCCAGCAGTGAGCGGGAAGGGGAGCTGTTTTTT. The chain recombines TRBV6-4 with TRBJ2-2; D may be TRBD2 (6 bases). CDR1 and CDR2 from the germline V gene are MRHNA and SNTAGT. The V gene lost 3 bases and the J gene lost 8 bases, with 7 bases spanning the gap. This CDR3 is 12 amino acids long.

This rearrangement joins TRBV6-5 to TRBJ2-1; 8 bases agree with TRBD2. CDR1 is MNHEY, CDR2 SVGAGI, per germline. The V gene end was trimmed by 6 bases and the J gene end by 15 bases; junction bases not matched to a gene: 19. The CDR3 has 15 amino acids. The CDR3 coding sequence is TGTGCCAGCAGGCCTGGGGGGACTAGTCCCCAGCCAGGGTTCTTC. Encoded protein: CASRPGGTSPQPGFF.

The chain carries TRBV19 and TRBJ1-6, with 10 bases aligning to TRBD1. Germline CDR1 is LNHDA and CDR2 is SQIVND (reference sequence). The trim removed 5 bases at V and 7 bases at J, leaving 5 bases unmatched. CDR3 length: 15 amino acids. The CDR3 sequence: CASSLGTGVNSPLHF. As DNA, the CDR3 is TGTGCCAGTAGTTTGGGGACAGGGGTCAATTCACCCCTCCACTTT.